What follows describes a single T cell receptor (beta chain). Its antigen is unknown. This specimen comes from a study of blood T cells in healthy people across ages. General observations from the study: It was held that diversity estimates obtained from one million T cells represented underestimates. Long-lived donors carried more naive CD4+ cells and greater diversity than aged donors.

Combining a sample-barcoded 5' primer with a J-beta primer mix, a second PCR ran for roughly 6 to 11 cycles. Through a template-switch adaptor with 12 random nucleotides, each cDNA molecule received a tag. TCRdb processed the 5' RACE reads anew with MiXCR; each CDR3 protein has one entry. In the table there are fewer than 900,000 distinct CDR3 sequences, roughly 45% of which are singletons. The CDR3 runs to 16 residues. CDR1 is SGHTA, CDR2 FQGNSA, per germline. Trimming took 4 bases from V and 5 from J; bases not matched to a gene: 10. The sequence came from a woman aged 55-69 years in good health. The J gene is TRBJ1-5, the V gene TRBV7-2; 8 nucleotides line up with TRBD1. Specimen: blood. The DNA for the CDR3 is TGTGCCAGCAGCTCTAGGACAGGGATGGGGGATCAGCCCCAGCATTTT. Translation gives CASSSRTGMGDQPQHF.